The 30 T cell receptor beta chains below all came from one sample that was sequenced in a study of metastatic and nonmetastatic thyroid tumors. Thyroid surgery took place with no prior treatment in any patient. TCRdb reassembled clones from the PCR reads with MiXCR. Among tens of thousands of clones, 9.5% to 15% were seen once, and the ten largest hold around 9%. Specimen: tumor tissue. These receptors were obtained from a female donor with papillary thyroid cancer or a benign thyroid nodule (not recorded which). Some clones in this sample may be carry-over from other donors' samples.

Regarding this clone: A single base separates this from a much larger clone, so it may be a read error. The genes are TRBV12-3 or TRBV12-4 and TRBJ2-2; unclear D gene. This CDR3 is built from 13 residues. V was trimmed by 8 bases and J by 6 bases, leaving 13 bases between them. CDR3 amino acids: CASSSTASGELFF. The CDR3 coding sequence is TGTGCCAGCTCCTCGACGGCGTCCGGGGAGCTGTTTTTT.

This clone was observed at least ten times. V gene TRBV11-3 combines with J gene TRBJ2-3; maybe TRBD2 (6 bases). The CDR3 runs 15 residues. V lost 4 bases, J lost 1 base, and 12 bases lay in between. Germline CDR1 SGHNT, CDR2 YENEEA. The CDR3 DNA follows: TGTGCCAGCAGCTGGGGGTCGGGGGGCACAGATACGCAGTATTTT. Translated, it gives CASSWGSGGTDTQYF.

Remarks on this clone: A much larger clone differs from this one at a single base, so this may be a read error. The rearrangement joins TRBV6-6 to TRBJ2-1; 11 bases are shared with TRBD2. This CDR3 is built from 17 residues. Trimming cost V 0 bases and J 12 bases; bases outside gene matches: 13. Germline V gene lookup returns CDR1 MNHNY and CDR2 SVGAGI (reference sequence). The CDR3 loop is CASSYSRLAGFGIGQFF. CDR3 bases: TGTGCCAGCAGTTACTCGCGACTAGCGGGATTCGGAATCGGGCAGTTCTTC.

The chain is built from TRBV10-3 and TRBJ1-1; D gene uncertain. This CDR3 has 14 residues. CDR1 is ENHRY and CDR2 is SYGVKD in the germline V gene. Trimming shortened V by 3 bases and J by 0 bases, and 8 bases separated the two germline ends. The DNA for the CDR3 is TGTGCCATCAGTGAATCGGATATGAACACTGAAGCTTTCTTT. Translating it yields CAISESDMNTEAFF.

This clone was seen at least ten times. The chain recombines TRBV24-1 with TRBJ2-3, with D perhaps being TRBD1 or TRBD2 (5 bases each). Germline V gives CDR1 KGHDR, CDR2 SFDVKD. Trimming took 4 bases from V and 3 from J, leaving 16 bases between them. This CDR3 is 16 amino acids long. The CDR3 here is CATSDPGTAPTDTQYF. CDR3 nucleotide sequence: TGTGCCACCAGTGACCCCGGGACGGCGCCGACAGATACGCAGTATTTT.

For this clone: One base away lies a much larger clone, so this may be a sequencing read error. The chain is built from TRBV11-2 and TRBJ2-1, with 11 bases matching TRBD2. Losses at the gene ends were 5 bases for V and 9 bases for J; bases not matched to a gene: 12. CDR3 size: 16 residues. Germline CDR1 reads SGHAT; CDR2 reads FQNNGV. The DNA for the CDR3 is TGTGCCAGCAGCCCGGATGTACTAGCGGGAGAGGGTGAGCAGTTCTTC. Residues: CASSPDVLAGEGEQFF.

This clone has at least ten counts. Other DNA variants within this sample encode the same CDR3. The chain combines TRBV7-9 with TRBJ1-4; TRBD1 is a possible D gene (5 bases). Per the germline V gene, CDR1 is SEHNR and CDR2 is FQNEAQ (reference sequence). V lost 1 base to trimming and J lost 7 bases, with 16 bases between them. The CDR3 runs 16 residues. CDR3 protein: CASSLVGRRFSEKLFF. CDR3 DNA: TGTGCCAGCAGCTTAGTGGGGCGTAGGTTCAGTGAAAAACTGTTTTTT.

This clone appeared many times. The same CDR3 arises from other DNA sequences in this sample as well. The chain combines TRBV28 with TRBJ2-5, with D perhaps matching TRBD1 (5 bases). The V gene's germline CDR1 is MDHEN and CDR2 SYDVKM. The CDR3 has 10 residues. Trimming left V 7 bases short and J 11 bases short, with 11 bases between. CDR3 sequence (DNA): TGTGCCAGCAAAAGGGGCGTGCAGTACTTC. It yields the protein CASKRGVQYF.

Details on this clone: A read error may produce the germline difference seen at one junction end. This chain links TRBV5-1 with TRBJ1-1; tentative D call: TRBD1 (6 bases). The germline V gene has CDR1 SGHRS and CDR2 YFSETQ. The CDR3 is made up of 16 amino acids. The CDR3 spells CASSELGGPRDTEAFF. The CDR3 bases are TGCGCAAGCAGCGAGCTGGGGGGCCCCAGGGACACTGAAGCTTTCTTT.

This clone was observed many times. The chain has TRBV6-1 and TRBJ2-2; D may be TRBD1 (6 bases). The V gene's germline CDR1 is MNHNS and CDR2 SASEGT. CDR3 length equals 15 residues. The V gene lost 8 bases and the J gene lost 5 bases, with 18 bases spanning the gap. The CDR3 sequence is CASQGLGTKTGELFF. CDR3 coding DNA: TGTGCCAGCCAGGGCCTCGGGACAAAAACCGGGGAGCTGTTTTTT.

This clone was counted many times. A clone one base away is much larger, so this may be a read error. The chain couples TRBV27 to TRBJ2-7, with 7 bases fitting TRBD2. V was pared by 2 bases and J by 3 bases, with 4 bases of the junction left unmatched. The CDR3 spans 14 residues. CDR1 and CDR2 from the germline V gene are MNHEY and SMNVEV (reference sequence). The CDR3 region has the DNA TGTGCCAGCAGTTTACGGGGGGATGTCTACGAGCAGTACTTC. Amino acids: CASSLRGDVYEQYF.

Only a few counts were recorded for this clone. The chain is built from TRBV15 and TRBJ1-1; the D gene is possibly TRBD1 (6 bases). The CDR3 is 15 residues long. Trimming shortened V by 5 bases and J by 4 bases, and 17 bases separated the two germline ends. The germline V gene has CDR1 LNHNV and CDR2 YYDKDF (reference sequence). The CDR3 sequence is CATSPQDRSFTEAFF. The CDR3 DNA reads as TGTGCCACCAGCCCACAAGACAGGTCCTTCACTGAAGCTTTCTTT.

This clone was counted only a few times. The junction does not match germline at one end; this may be a read error. The rearrangement joins TRBV6-1 to TRBJ1-3, with 7 bases that match TRBD1. This CDR3 has 15 residues. Germline-derived CDR1 and CDR2 are MNHNS and SASEGT. The CDR3 loop reads CASSDNRGSGNTIYF. DNA for the CDR3: TGTGCCAGCAGTGATAACAGGGGATCTGGAAACACCATATACTTT.

This clone was observed a handful of times. A read error may account for a junction end that differs from germline. This chain uses TRBV6-1 with TRBJ1-1, with D unclear. Germline V gene lookup returns CDR1 MNHNS and CDR2 SASEGT. This CDR3 comprises 13 residues. The chain's CDR3 is CAGSKTRSTEAFF. In DNA form, the CDR3 reads TGTGCCGGCAGCAAAACTAGGAGCACTGAAGCTTTCTTT.

This clone was found many times. The identical CDR3 is also encoded by other nucleotide sequences in the sample. The V gene is TRBV7-3, the J gene TRBJ2-1; either TRBD1 or TRBD2 may supply D (5 bases each). The germline V gene has CDR1 SGHTA and CDR2 FQGTGA. The CDR3 loop spans 12 amino acids. V lost 3 bases, J lost 13 bases, and 13 bases lay in between. For the CDR3, the DNA is TGTGCCAGCAGCTTCGCAGGGCGGGTTCAGTTCTTC. Encoded protein: CASSFAGRVQFF. Supplemented by reference TRBV7-3 and TRBJ2-1, the full variable domain reads GAGVSQTPSNKVTEKGKYVELRCDPISGHTALYWYRQSLGQGPEFLIYFQGTGAADDSGLPNDRFFAVRPEGSVSTLKIQRTERGDSAVYLCASSFAGRVQFFGPGTRLTVL.

Notes on this clone: Since a much larger clone is just one base distant, this may be a read error. Different DNA sequences within this sample yield the same CDR3. The genes are TRBV7-9 and TRBJ2-5; no reliable D call. This CDR3 contains 14 residues. The V end lost 0 bases, the J end lost 2 bases, and 7 bases lay between the germline ends. Germline loops: CDR1 SEHNR, CDR2 FQNEAQ (reference sequence). CDR3 loop: CASSLAAPQETQYF. CDR3 DNA: TGTGCCAGCAGCTTAGCTGCCCCACAAGAGACCCAGTACTTC.

As concerns this clone: Being one base from a much bigger clone, this may be a read error. The rearrangement links TRBV5-1 to TRBJ2-4; 10 nucleotides match TRBD1. Trimming took 6 bases from V and 8 from J; bases not matched to a gene: 14. The CDR3 sequence is 16 residues long. Per germline, CDR1 SGHRS and CDR2 YFSETQ. CDR3 sequence (DNA): TGCGCCAGCATCCCGGGGGGACAGGGGTTCACAGACATTCAGTACTTC. It translates to CASIPGGQGFTDIQYF.

The V and J genes are TRBV6-6 and TRBJ2-3; D gene unclear. This CDR3 has 18 residues. V was shortened by 0 bases and J by 0 bases, with 16 bases between the two germline ends. Germline V gives CDR1 MNHNY, CDR2 SVGAGI (reference sequence). CDR3 region: CASSYSIFGSLSTDTQYF. The DNA for the CDR3 is TGTGCCAGCAGTTACTCGATCTTCGGGTCCCTTAGCACAGATACGCAGTATTTT.

Many counts were recorded for this clone. The chain couples TRBV19 to TRBJ1-5; no reliable D call. V lost 0 bases and J 7 bases, leaving 4 bases between the germline ends. CDR3 length: 12 residues. Germline V gives CDR1 LNHDA, CDR2 SQIVND (reference sequence). CDR3 loop: CASSIDWQPQHF. The CDR3 nucleotides read TGTGCCAGTAGTATAGATTGGCAGCCCCAGCATTTT.

This clone was seen repeatedly, ten times or more. The chain joins TRBV20-1 to TRBJ1-1; D ambiguous. Trimming left V 4 bases short and J 0 bases short, with 6 bases between. The CDR3 sequence is 12 residues long. The germline V gene has CDR1 DFQATT and CDR2 SNEGSKA (reference sequence). The CDR3 bases are TGCAGTGCTACTCGGGTGAACACTGAAGCTTTCTTT. Amino acid sequence: CSATRVNTEAFF.

This clone was found many times. This chain joins TRBV27 and TRBJ2-7; D ambiguous. The germline V gene has CDR1 MNHEY and CDR2 SMNVEV (reference sequence). The CDR3 contains 12 residues. Trimming removed 8 bases at V and 6 bases at J, with 14 bases between. In nucleotides, the CDR3 is TGTGCCAGCGGAAGTGGGGTAGTCGAGCAGTACTTC. This translates into CASGSGVVEQYF.

This clone showed up many times. The DNA of the CDR3 is TGTGCCAGCAGCCTAAACGCGGGGGGCGTTAATTACGAGCAGTACTTC. Translating it yields CASSLNAGGVNYEQYF. The genes are TRBV11-2 and TRBJ2-7; 8 bases map to TRBD2. V was clipped by 5 bases and J by 4 bases; unmatched bases: 13. This CDR3 is built from 16 residues. Germline lookup yields CDR1 SGHAT and CDR2 FQNNGV.

This clone has more than one count but fewer than ten. One junction end does not reproduce the germline sequence, and a read error may be involved. V is TRBV2 and J is TRBJ1-6, with unresolved D. This CDR3 is 15 amino acids long. Germline V gene sequence: CDR1 SNHLY, CDR2 FYNNEI. CDR3 coding DNA: TGTGCCAGCAGTCCGGGGATCTCCTATAATTCACCCCTCCGCTTT. Its translation: CASSPGISYNSPLRF.

This chain links TRBV3-1 with TRBJ2-2; 7 bases match TRBD1. The CDR3 sequence is 17 residues long. After removal of 0 bases from V and 3 bases from J, the junction contained 7 bases not matched to a gene. Looked up from germline, CDR1 is LGHDT and CDR2 is YNNKEL (reference sequence). CDR3 in amino acids: CASSQEMRQGHTGELFF. CDR3 DNA sequence: TGTGCCAGCAGCCAAGAAATGAGACAGGGACACACCGGGGAGCTGTTTTTT.

In the case of this clone: A clone one base away is much larger, so this may be a read error. This chain connects TRBV5-4 to TRBJ1-1, with a possible D match to TRBD1 (5 bases). Per the germline V gene, CDR1 is SGHNT and CDR2 is YYREEE (reference sequence). The CDR3 covers 12 residues. The CDR3 nucleotides read TGTGCCAGCAGCCGCGTTGGGACTGAAGCTCTCTTT. Amino acid sequence: CASSRVGTEALF.

This clone was counted ten times or more. The CDR3 DNA reads as TGTGCCAGCAGCCTAGCGGGCTCCTACGAGCAGTACTTC. It codes for CASSLAGSYEQYF. The V call is TRBV3-1, the J call TRBJ2-7; TRBD2 matches 7 bases. The CDR3 sequence is 13 residues long. CDR1 LGHDT and CDR2 YNNKEL come from the germline V gene (reference sequence). With 4 bases clipped from V and 0 bases from J, the junction kept 0 bases outside the gene matches.

At least ten counts were recorded for this clone. The sample holds other DNA sequences that translate to the same CDR3. The genes are TRBV10-2 and TRBJ2-3; tentative D call: TRBD2 (5 bases). Germline CDR1 is WSHSY and CDR2 is SAAADI. CDR3 length: 14 residues. Trimming stripped 4 bases from V and 8 bases from J, with 16 bases between. The CDR3 DNA sequence: TGCGCCAGCAGTGGCTTACTAGGGTCAGGTACGCAGTATTTT. Residues: CASSGLLGSGTQYF.

Comment on this clone: A much larger clone lies one base from this, so it may be a read error. The J gene is TRBJ2-5, the V gene TRBV11-2, with D possibly matching TRBD2 (5 bases). With 5 bases removed from V and 3 bases from J, the gap between germline ends came to 16 bases. Germline CDR1 is SGHAT and CDR2 is FQNNGV. This CDR3 has 15 residues. CDR3 coding DNA: TGTGCCAGCAGCAAGATCCGACTACTGAAAGAGACCCAGTACTTC. This translates into CASSKIRLLKETQYF.

The chain uses TRBV28 and TRBJ1-4; 9 positions match TRBD1. Trimming took 3 bases from V and 4 from J; bases not matched to a gene: 15. The CDR3 is 19 amino acids. Germline CDR1 reads MDHEN; CDR2 reads SYDVKM. The CDR3 spells CASSFLGTGLLSNNEKLFF. Written as DNA, the CDR3 is TGTGCCAGCAGTTTTCTTGGGACAGGGCTATTATCTAATAATGAAAAACTGTTTTTT.

There are many counts of this clone. J is TRBJ1-3 and V is TRBV9; D remains ambiguous. CDR1 and CDR2 from the germline V gene are SGDLS and YYNGEE. The CDR3 loop spans 17 amino acids. Trimming shortened V by 4 bases and J by 2 bases, and 19 bases separated the two germline ends. The CDR3 bases are TGTGCCAGCAGCTCCCGGCCCGGCGAATTTCCTGGAAACACCATATATTTT. Protein: CASSSRPGEFPGNTIYF.